This T cell receptor beta chain was sequenced for a study of CD8 T cells in Susac syndrome. Reverse transcription of roughly 0.5 to 1 ug RNA used random hexamers. The authors amplified TCR beta CDR3 across 54 Vbeta and 13 Jbeta using immunoSEQ multiplex PCR. TCRdb reanalysed the immunoSEQ multiplex PCR reads using MiXCR and keeps one entry per CDR3 protein. The sample carries about 160,000 distinct CDR3 sequences, 94% recorded once. Multiple sclerosis controls were treatment-naive patients with stable or active relapsing-remitting disease. With 0 bases removed from V and 8 bases from J, the gap between germline ends came to 10 bases. Germline V gene lookup returns CDR1 KGHSH and CDR2 LQKENI. There are 13 residues in the CDR3.

What was sequenced was CD4+ T cells from PBMCs. The chain employs TRBV18 and TRBJ1-1; a possible D gene is TRBD1 (6 bases). The source is a human donor with multiple sclerosis. CDR3 in amino acids: CASSPPRGTEAFF. The DNA for the CDR3 is TGTGCCAGCTCACCACCGAGAGGGACAGAAGCTTTCTTT. The variable domain in full, completed from reference TRBV18 and TRBJ1-1, reads NAGVMQNPRHLVRRRGQEARLRCSPMKGHSHVYWYRQLPEEGLKFMVYLQKENIIDESGMPKERFSAEFPKEGPSILRIQQVVRGDSAAYFCASSPPRGTEAFFGQGTRLTVV.